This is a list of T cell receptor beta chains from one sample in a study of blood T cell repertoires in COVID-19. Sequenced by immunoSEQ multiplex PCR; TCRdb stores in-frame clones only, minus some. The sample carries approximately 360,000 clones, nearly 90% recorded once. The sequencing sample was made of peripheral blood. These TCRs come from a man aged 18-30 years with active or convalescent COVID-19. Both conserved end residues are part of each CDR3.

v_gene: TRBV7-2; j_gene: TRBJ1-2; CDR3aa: CASSLGTMNYGYTF
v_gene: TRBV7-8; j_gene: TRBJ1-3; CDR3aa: CASSLPSSGNTIYF
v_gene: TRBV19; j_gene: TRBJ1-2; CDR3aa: CASSIEGQATSGYTF
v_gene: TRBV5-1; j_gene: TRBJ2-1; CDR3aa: CASSVSGSPNEQFF
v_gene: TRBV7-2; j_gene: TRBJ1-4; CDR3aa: CASSLGGGTNEKLFF
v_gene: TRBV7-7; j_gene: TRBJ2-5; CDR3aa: CASSLSSRGAQETQYF
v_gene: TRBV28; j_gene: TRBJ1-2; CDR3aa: CASSFVRGDYGYTF
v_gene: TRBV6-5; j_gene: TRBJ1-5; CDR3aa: CATWRQIGDQPQHF
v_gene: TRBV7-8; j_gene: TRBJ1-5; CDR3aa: CASSRGSNQPQHF
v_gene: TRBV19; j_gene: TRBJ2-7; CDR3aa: CASSLGQGSFYEQYF
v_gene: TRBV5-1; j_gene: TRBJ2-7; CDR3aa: CASSLGEGGYEQYF
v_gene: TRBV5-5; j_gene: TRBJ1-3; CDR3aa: CASSLAAGGSSGNTIYF
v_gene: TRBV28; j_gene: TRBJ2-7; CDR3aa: CASSLPGLDGEQYF
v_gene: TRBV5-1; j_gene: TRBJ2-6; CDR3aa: CASSPDSPSGANVLTF
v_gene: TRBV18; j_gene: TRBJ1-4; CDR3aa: CASSPRGEKLFF
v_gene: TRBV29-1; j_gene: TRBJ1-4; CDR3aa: CSVATGIGEKLFF
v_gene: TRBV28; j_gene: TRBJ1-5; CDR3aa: CASSFVGKGRNQPQHF
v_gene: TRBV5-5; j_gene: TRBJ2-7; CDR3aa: CASSYRDRDYEQYF
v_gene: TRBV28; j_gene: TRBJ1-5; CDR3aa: CASSSPRQGASNQPQHF
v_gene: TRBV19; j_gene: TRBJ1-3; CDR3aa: CASSIRVWTPTSGNTIYF
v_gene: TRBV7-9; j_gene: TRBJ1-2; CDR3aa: CASSLWMARDRGGDYGYTF
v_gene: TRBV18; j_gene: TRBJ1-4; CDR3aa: CASSQTGAGPNEKLFF
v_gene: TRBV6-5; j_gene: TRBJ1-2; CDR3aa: CASRKQGLGDYGYTF
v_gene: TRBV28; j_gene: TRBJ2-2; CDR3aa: CASSFRWTGELFF
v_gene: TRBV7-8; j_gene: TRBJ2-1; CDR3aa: CASSLGGLAEVYNEQFF
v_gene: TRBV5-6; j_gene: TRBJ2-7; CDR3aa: CASSLRAAGSPYEQYF
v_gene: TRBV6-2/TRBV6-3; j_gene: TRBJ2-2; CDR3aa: CASSYLSQGNTGELFF
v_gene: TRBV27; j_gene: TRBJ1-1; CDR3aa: CASSPLGETEAFF
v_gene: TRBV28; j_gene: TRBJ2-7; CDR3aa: CASTETGGKNEQYF
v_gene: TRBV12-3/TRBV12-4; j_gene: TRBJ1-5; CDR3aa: CASTQTDNQPQHF
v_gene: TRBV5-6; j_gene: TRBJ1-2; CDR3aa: CASSLQGNYGYTF
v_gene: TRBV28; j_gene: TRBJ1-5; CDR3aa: CASSFRSYRGFQPQHF
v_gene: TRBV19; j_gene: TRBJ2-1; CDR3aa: CASSRGGNNEQFF
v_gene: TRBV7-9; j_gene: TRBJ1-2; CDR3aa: CASSLGQGANYGYTF
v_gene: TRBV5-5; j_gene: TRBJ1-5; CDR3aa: CASTNPGTGINQPQHF
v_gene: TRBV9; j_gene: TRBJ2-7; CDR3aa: CASSVDGRSSNEQYF
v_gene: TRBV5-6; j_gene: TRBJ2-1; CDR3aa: CASSLGAVGQFF
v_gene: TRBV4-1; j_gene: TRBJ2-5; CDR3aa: CASSQGAGLETQYF
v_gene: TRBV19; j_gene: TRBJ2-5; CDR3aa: CASSTGPGTSGRETQYF
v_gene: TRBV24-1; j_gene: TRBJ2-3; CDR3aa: CATSIARLAGGEDTQYF
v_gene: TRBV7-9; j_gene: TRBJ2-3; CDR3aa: CASTNIGDTDTQYF
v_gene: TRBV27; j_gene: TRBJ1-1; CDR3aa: CASKPGGPNTEAFF
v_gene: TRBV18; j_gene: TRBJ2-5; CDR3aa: CASSLDSYQETQYF
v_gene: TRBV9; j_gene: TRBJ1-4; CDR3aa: CASSRSRGRATNEKLFF
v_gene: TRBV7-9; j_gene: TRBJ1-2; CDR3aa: CASSLGTDYGYTF
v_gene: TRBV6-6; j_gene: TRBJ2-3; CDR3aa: CASSPTGLAGFTDTQYF
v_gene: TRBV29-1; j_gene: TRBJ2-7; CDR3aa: CSALRGYYEQYF
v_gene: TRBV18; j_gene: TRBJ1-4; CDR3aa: CASSRRDIEKLFF
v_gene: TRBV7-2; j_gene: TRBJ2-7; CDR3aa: CASSSPNGGLGVREQYF
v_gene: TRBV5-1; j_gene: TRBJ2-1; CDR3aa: CASSPAGTGGVNEQFF